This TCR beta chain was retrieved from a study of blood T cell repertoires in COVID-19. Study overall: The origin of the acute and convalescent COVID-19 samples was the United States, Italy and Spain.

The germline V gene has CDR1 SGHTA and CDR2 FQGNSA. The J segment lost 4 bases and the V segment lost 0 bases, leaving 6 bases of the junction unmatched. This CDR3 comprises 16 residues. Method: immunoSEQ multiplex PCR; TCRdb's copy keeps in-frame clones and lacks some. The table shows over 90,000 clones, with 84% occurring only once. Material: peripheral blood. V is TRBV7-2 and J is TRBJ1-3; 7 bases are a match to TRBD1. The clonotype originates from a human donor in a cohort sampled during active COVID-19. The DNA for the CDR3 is TGTGCCAGCAGCTTAGCGGGGAGACAGGGAGGAAACACCATATATTTT. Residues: CASSLAGRQGGNTIYF. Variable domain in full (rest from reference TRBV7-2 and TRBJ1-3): GAGVSQSPSNKVTEKGKDVELRCDPISGHTALYWYRQSLGQGLEFLIYFQGNSAPDKSGLPSDRFSAERTGGSVSTLTIQRTQQEDSAVYLCASSLAGRQGGNTIYFGEGSWLTVV.